This T cell receptor (beta chain) was found in a study of shared clonotypes between healthy human individuals. Study outcomes and limitations: The study sampled only blood, and tissue repertoires likely differ.

Donors, without exception, were Caucasian adults residing in Nashville, Tennessee. CD45RA-negative memory and CD45RA+ naive subsets were split from the CD4+ cells. Libraries were prepared by immunoSEQ multiplex PCR; TCRdb keeps only in-frame clonotypes and omits some of them. The sample lists fewer than 850,000 clones; about three quarters were seen once. Germline V gives CDR1 MNHEY, CDR2 SMNVEV (reference sequence). V gave up 4 bases and J gave up 8 bases, with 17 bases separating them. The CDR3 totals 14 residues. This clone turned up a few times. Its antigen is currently unknown. J is TRBJ1-2 and V is TRBV27, with D tentatively TRBD1 (5 bases). Sequenced material: memory CD4+ T cells sorted from blood. Subset indicated: CD45RA-negative fraction. The source of this sequence is a young woman in good health. The CDR3 sequence: CASSSGALVGGYTF. The CDR3 DNA reads as TGTGCCAGCAGTTCCGGGGCTTTGGTCGGAGGCTACACCTTC.